The sequence of this TCR beta chain was determined in a study of T cell repertoires in cytomegalovirus infection. Study context: It was the public TCR beta signatures that indicated both CMV infection and matching HLA type. Regarding the study as a whole: CMV-specific TCR beta clonotypes restricted by HLA-C were the ones dominating the ex vivo response. Identification of carriers of CMV plus the relevant HLA was performed using cumulative public TCR beta family frequency.

The CDR3 has 15 amino acids. Germline assignment: CDR1 SGHTA and CDR2 FQGNSA. A note on this clonotype: Antigen unknown. A junction end diverges from the germline sequence, so it may reflect a read error.

TCRdb independently ran MiXCR on the reads; one entry per CDR3 protein. The sample includes under 850,000 distinct CDR3 sequences, approximately 40% of them seen just once. Sequenced material: PBMCs. The rearrangement uses TRBV7-2 and TRBJ1-1; D possibly corresponds to TRBD1 (5 bases). This receptor was identified in a human donor in good health (CMV status not recorded). Some clones in this sample may be carry-over from other donors' samples. CDR3 sequence (DNA): TGTGCCAGCAGACCCCTCGGGGGAGGAATCACTGACGCTTTGTTT. Amino acids: CASRPLGGGITDALF.